This entry is about one T cell receptor (beta chain). No cognate antigen has been identified for it. No clone much larger than this one lies a single base away; base qualities are absent. These data originate in a study of cytomegalovirus exposure and HLA in healthy donors (TCRdb year 2017). Study-level background: In an earlier analysis of under 750 of the donors, around 300 Gb of sequence data and 90 million to 130 million unique TCR beta sequences from roughly 190 million T cells were reported. A later genetic analysis used genome-wide SNP genotypes for about 55% of the 666 donors, treating that subset as a discovery cohort. Along with the roughly 670-subject first cohort, a separate validation cohort of over a hundred different subjects was used. The study aimed to test whether signatures of past pathogen exposure could be identified by cataloging public T cell receptors. To predict cytomegalovirus infection status, the study combined high-throughput TCR immunosequencing, statistical association of individual TCRs with disease status, and machine learning. About 300 gigabases of sequencing data and 78 million or so unique TCR sequences were included in an early release covering 550 to 800 HLA-typed donors. Every discovery cohort repertoire had been produced on one sequencing platform. Among the roughly 390 genotyped donors, under 90% belonged to the genetic ancestry cluster associated with self-reported Caucasian donors. In the later analysis, no new phenotypic data were used to find candidate immune exposures; instead, reliance was placed on TCR beta sequences and their occurrence across donors. The study profiled the T cell repertoires of hundreds of subjects by immunosequencing and related them to cytomegalovirus serostatus. Donor age, sex, ethnicity and CMV serostatus were compiled together with the repertoire data. The number of donors typed differed by locus, with roughly 629-640 for A, B, C, DRB1 and DQB1, around 520 for DQA1, some 570 for DPA1, and roughly 450 for DPB1. Class I and class II HLA loci were covered by the typing at four-digit resolution. About 5 DR-DQ haplotypes were handled as single units for association and clustering, since linkage in the cohort was strong. Among about 400 genotyped donors of the cohort, an average of about 240,000 unique TCR beta nucleotide sequences was sequenced per donor, of which about 20% were non-productive. To study patterns of TCR occurrence, a later analysis re-analyzed previously published TCR beta repertoires from 600 to 750 donors and added high-resolution HLA genotyping. In an earlier analysis of several hundred of the donors, high-throughput TCR beta sequencing was used to judge whether each TCR beta V gene segment behaved as functional or pseudogenic. Points the paper makes about the study in general: The cohort was sequenced for TCR beta chains only, and without alpha or paired-chain data the features that could be detected were limited. In a later analysis, HLA-associated TCR beta chains showed more clonal expansion and lower generation probabilities than non-associated chains that were equally common. The authors suggested that the approach could potentially be extended to other disease states and immunological phenotypes. Across donors, most TCR sequences were observed very rarely, whereas some public TCRs were present in many individuals. Because some donors lacked HLA typing at each locus, the association tests relied only on the typed subset. When HLA alleles, especially DR and DQ, strongly co-occurred, attributing TCR associations to individual alleles was difficult. Broadly in line with IMGT annotations, most TCR beta V segments showed up in productive rearrangements about 87% or about 30% of the time in an earlier analysis of around 550 of the donors. Compared with the roughly 700-donor mean, donors in an Asian-associated ancestry cluster had fewer N-insertions in productive TCRs, according to a later genetic analysis. In the study, approximately 160 TCR beta chains were listed as associated with cytomegalovirus. Some IMGT-functional V segments, including TRBV6-2 and TRBV6-3, could not be distinguished by the 87-base-pair reads and were therefore excluded. A cluster of highly shared sequence variants was judged likely to be a technical artifact of the sequencing pipeline. In a later analysis, several top co-occurrence clusters were reported to appear linked to parvovirus B19, influenza, CMV and Epstein-Barr virus. Roughly uniform sequencing depth across donors was assumed in presence/absence analyses, although this assumption may not hold. Linkage disequilibrium might explain the correlated functional status among segregating V segments, but an unknown experimental factor could not be ruled out. In a later genetic analysis, a missense DCLRE1C variant was associated with V-gene and J-gene trimming of TCR beta chains, and the association was replicated in an independent cohort. The classifier was reported to diagnose cytomegalovirus status with high specificity and sensitivity in both the original and validation cohorts. In vitro tests confirmed that three of the cytomegalovirus-associated TCR beta chains recognize cytomegalovirus antigens. CMV serostatus was the only immune exposure information available for the cohort. Because counts were too low, roughly 17 rarely observed V segments, including chromosome 9 orphons, were left out of the earlier analysis of roughly 600 of the donors. A later analysis found that TCR association rates varied across HLA loci, with DRB1 alleles showing the most associated TCRs and HLA-C alleles the fewest. A later analysis associated 15,000 or so TCR beta sequences with specific HLA alleles at a false discovery rate of 0.05. According to a later analysis, most CMV-associated TCR beta chains appeared to be HLA-restricted, and the HLA associations seemed to be driven largely by CMV exposure. A further reported finding was that TCR beta sequences accurately predicted the HLA-A and HLA-B alleles for most subjects in the first cohort.

The germline V gene (reference sequence) supplies CDR1 SGHNT and CDR2 YYREEE. V is reduced by 4 bases and J by 4 bases, leaving a spacing of 17 bases between them. The CDR3 numbers 15 residues from cysteine through phenylalanine. Solely the CDR3 DNA is kept, with 45 bases framed from the first base. The cohort comprised some 730 healthy bone marrow donors. At the time of sampling, all cohort members were nominally healthy, though unrecorded immune exposures were likely present. The donor was CMV seronegative and was included in the group of over 300 seronegative cohort members. Each donor provided a peripheral blood sample, and peripheral blood mononuclear cells were used for TCR beta sequencing. The Qiagen DNeasy Blood Extraction Kit was used to extract genomic DNA from the blood cell samples. Library preparation was by the immunoSEQ multiplex PCR assay. For the multiplex PCR, a mixture combining 60 forward primers for TCR Vbeta segments and 13 reverse primers for TCR Jbeta segments was used. The CDR3 region of rearranged TCR beta genes was amplified from genomic DNA with a multiplex PCR assay. On the Illumina HiSeq System, the amplified TCR beta libraries were sequenced as 87-base-pair reads. From the authors' description of their analysis: Across the 500 to 850 repertoires, a later analysis counted 80 million or so unique TCR beta chains, 9.5 million to 13 million of which were shared by at least two donors. To remove PCR and sequencing errors, raw reads were error-corrected and collapsed into unique sequences using a nearest-neighbor algorithm that merged closely related sequences. CDR3 sequences were aligned to IMGT reference sequences to assign V, D and J gene segments. For a sequence to be retained, a match of at least six nucleotides to both a V gene segment and a J gene segment was required. Rearrangements were called productive when the CDR3 lacked stop codons and stayed in frame with V and J; all others were non-productive. CDR3 was defined according to IMGT convention as the region running from the second conserved V-encoded cysteine to the conserved J-encoded phenylalanine. In an earlier analysis of just under 600 of the donors, sequences lacking an unambiguous match to a single V gene segment were excluded. An earlier analysis of just under 600 of the donors called V segments functional above 56.7% productive rearrangements and segregating when the between-donor standard deviation exceeded 5%. A statistical classification framework was built to diagnose cytomegalovirus status from the catalog of TCR beta chain sequences. In a later analysis, TCR nucleotide sequences were compared against IMGT/GENE-DB human TR gene sequences so that V and J genes could be assigned. Using the TCRdist pipeline, a later analysis assigned CDR3 sequences along with most-parsimonious VDJ recombination scenarios. A later analysis defined each TCR beta chain by its CDR3 amino acid sequence plus V-gene family, and excluded reads lacking a unique V-gene family. In a later analysis, fewer than 600 highly shared, low-generation-probability nucleotide sequences were removed to address suspected cross-contamination and a sequencing artifact. For each public chain, a later analysis derived a clonal expansion index from normalized ranks of inferred template counts within each repertoire. In a later analysis, generation probabilities were computed with a VDJ recombination model fitted to out-of-frame rearrangements, and the resulting probabilities were checked against IGoR. A later analysis scored TCR-TCR, TCR-HLA and TCR-CMV co-occurrence with hypergeometric tests, applying a repertoire-size bias correction to TCR pairs. False discovery rates were estimated in a later analysis by permuting HLA or CMV assignments 20 times. In a later analysis, co-occurring TCRs were grouped using DBSCAN, with TCRdist sequence similarity added in when clustering inside HLA-allele-positive subsets. Co-occurrence clustering excluded repertoires with fewer than 30,000 or more than 120,000 public chains, plus five with anomalous nucleotide sharing. The clones in this table, taken by TCRdb from immuneACCESS, are in-frame only. Not every clone is retained; where verified, under half of the shortfall comes from an unresolved V gene, and the cause of the rest is unknown. The DNA gave D and trimming, while V, J and clone size come from that table. The sample table records over 85,000 clones; around 78% of these occur just once. The top ten clonotypes cover 0.55% to 0.65% of the sample.

The chain uses TRBV5-4 and TRBJ1-2; the D gene remains uncertain. Sample: PBMCs. This clonotype was obtained from a man in his thirties or forties in good health and CMV-seronegative. For the CDR3, the sequence is CASSESMESVYGYTF. The nucleotides are TGTGCCAGCAGCGAGAGCATGGAGAGCGTCTATGGCTACACCTTC.